A single sample gave rise to the 20 T cell receptor beta chains below, sequenced in a study of Graves' ophthalmopathy and Graves' hyperthyroidism. TCR beta CDR3 regions were amplified from RNA transcripts. RT-PCR in the first round used HTBI primers; a second-round multiplex PCR followed. TCRdb passed the multiplex PCR reads through MiXCR, listing each CDR3 protein once. Counted here are roughly 400,000 distinct CDR3 sequences, about 18% occurring once; the ten biggest clones make up roughly 2.3%. Sequencing was performed on peripheral blood. The receptors shown here come from an adult woman with stable Graves' hyperthyroidism.

At least ten counts were recorded for this clonotype. This chain uses TRBV28 with TRBJ1-1; 7 bases map to TRBD1. Per germline, CDR1 MDHEN and CDR2 SYDVKM. Trimming removed 4 bases from V and 0 bases from J; junction bases left unmatched: 5. This CDR3 has 15 amino acids. CDR3 in DNA: TGTGCCAGCAGTTACTGGACAGGCGTGAACACTGAAGCTTTCTTT. Translated, it gives CASSYWTGVNTEAFF. The whole variable domain, filled in from reference TRBV28 and TRBJ1-1, reads DVKVTQSSRYLVKRTGEKVFLECVQDMDHENMFWYRQDPGLGLRLIYFSYDVKMKEKGDIPEGYSVSREKKERFSLILESASTNQTSMYLCASSYWTGVNTEAFFGQGTRLTVV.

On this clonotype itself: Given the absence of the conserved phenylalanine or tryptophan at the CDR3 end, a read error is likely. The limits of the CDR3 on the DNA are not certain, so only TCRdb's listed CDR3 is given. The chain couples TRBV7-2 to TRBJ2-7; TRBD2 was called by the table and not checked on the DNA. CDR1 is SGHTA, CDR2 FQGNSA, per germline. The CDR3 numbers 9 amino acids, ends counted. The CDR3 loop is CASSLGLAG.

This clonotype was picked up many times. The rearrangement joins TRBV28 to TRBJ1-5; D may be TRBD1 (6 bases). CDR3 length equals 13 residues. Trimming left V 11 bases short and J 9 bases short, with 20 bases between. Germline V gives CDR1 MDHEN, CDR2 SYDVKM. CDR3 in amino acids: CACRRQATGPQHF. CDR3 coding DNA: TGTGCCTGCCGCCGACAGGCTACAGGGCCCCAGCATTTT.

The V and J genes are TRBV4-1 and TRBJ1-5; TRBD1 aligns across 9 bases. The length of the CDR3 is 15 residues. The germline CDR1 and CDR2 sequences are MGHRA and YSYEKL. With 1 base clipped from V and 6 bases from J, the junction kept 4 bases outside the gene matches. CDR3 amino acids: CASSQGQGGRQPQHF. CDR3 coding DNA: TGCGCCAGCAGCCAAGGACAGGGGGGCCGTCAGCCCCAGCATTTT.

The table lists this clonotype with many counts. The chain links TRBV5-5 to TRBJ2-7; 10 positions agree with TRBD2. The CDR3 has 14 residues. V lost 1 base and J lost 6; bases outside the gene matches: 4. The germline CDR1 and CDR2 sequences are SGHKS and YYEKEE (reference sequence). CDR3 in DNA: TGTGCCAGCAGCTTGTCTAGCGGGAGTTTCGAGCAGTACTTC. It yields the protein CASSLSSGSFEQYF.

This clonotype was counted ten times or more. This sequence joins TRBV4-1 and TRBJ2-2, with D hard to call. Germline lookup yields CDR1 MGHRA and CDR2 YSYEKL. V gave up 0 bases and J gave up 0 bases, with 11 bases separating them. This CDR3 is built from 17 residues. CDR3 in DNA: TGCGCCAGCAGCCAAGAGAACCTATACGCGAACACCGGGGAGCTGTTTTTT. Its translation is CASSQENLYANTGELFF.

The chain carries TRBV30 and TRBJ2-7; D may be TRBD1 (6 bases). This CDR3 comprises 13 residues. V was pared by 0 bases and J by 9 bases, with 15 bases between. CDR1 GTSNPN and CDR2 SVGIG come from the germline V gene (reference sequence). The CDR3 DNA reads TGTGCCTGGAGTGTATTTGGGGGCCTGGGGCAGTACTTC. The encoded protein is CAWSVFGGLGQYF. The full variable domain, rest sourced from reference TRBV30 and TRBJ2-7, is SQTIHQWPATLVQPVGSPLSLECTVEGTSNPNLYWYRQAAGRGLQLLFYSVGIGQISSEVPQNLSASRPQDRQFILSSKKLLLSDSGFYLCAWSVFGGLGQYFGPGTRLTVT.

This clonotype occurred many times. This chain links TRBV11-2 with TRBJ2-5, with D unresolved. Germline CDR1 and CDR2: SGHAT and FQNNGV. V gave up 4 bases and J gave up 1 base, with 13 bases separating them. CDR3 length: 15 amino acids. CDR3 bases: TGTGCCAGCAGCTCAACGGCCGGGTTCCAAGAGACCCAGTACTTC. Protein: CASSSTAGFQETQYF.

This clonotype was detected ten times or more. V and J are TRBV11-2 and TRBJ2-7; unclear D gene. V dropped 3 bases and J dropped 6 bases, with 15 bases sitting between them. Germline CDR1 SGHAT, CDR2 FQNNGV. This CDR3 is built from 14 residues. Here the CDR3 reads CASSFLRSVLEQYF. Written as DNA, the CDR3 is TGTGCCAGCAGCTTTTTAAGGTCTGTTCTCGAGCAGTACTTC.

This clonotype has a count of ten or more. The V and J genes are TRBV16 and TRBJ2-2; TRBD1 matches at 10 bases. Germline assignment: CDR1 KGHSY and CDR2 FQNENV. This CDR3 region has 16 residues. The V gene end was trimmed by 5 bases and the J gene end by 5 bases; junction bases not matched to a gene: 8. The chain's CDR3 is CASSAKTGGYTGELFF. CDR3 in DNA: TGTGCCAGCAGCGCCAAGACAGGGGGCTATACCGGGGAGCTGTTTTTT.

Ten or more counts support this clonotype. The V gene is TRBV12-5, the J gene TRBJ2-5; 8 positions agree with TRBD1. Germline-derived CDR1 and CDR2 are LGHNT and FRNRAP. There are 13 residues in the CDR3. Losses at the gene ends were 7 bases for V and 5 bases for J; bases not matched to a gene: 6. CDR3 loop: CASAKDRAETQYF. The CDR3 DNA follows: TGTGCTAGTGCAAAGGACAGGGCGGAGACCCAGTACTTC. Full variable domain (missing parts from reference TRBV12-5 and TRBJ2-5): DARVTQTPRHKVTEMGQEVTMRCQPILGHNTVFWYRQTMMQGLELLAYFRNRAPLDDSGMPKDRFSAEMPDATLATLKIQPSEPRDSAVYFCASAKDRAETQYFGPGTRLLVL.

The chain is built from TRBV4-1 and TRBJ1-2; perhaps TRBD1 as D (5 bases). This CDR3 region has 14 residues. V lost 0 bases and J lost 7, with 12 bases in between. Per the germline V gene, CDR1 is MGHRA and CDR2 is YSYEKL. The CDR3 region has the DNA TGCGCCAGCAGCCAAGAGTGGGCCAGGGCTGGCTACACCTTC. Residues: CASSQEWARAGYTF.

This clonotype was picked up many times. The chain is built from TRBV15 and TRBJ2-4; TRBD2 might be the D (6 bases). Trimming cost V 0 bases and J 7 bases, with 13 bases left between them. Germline V gene data show CDR1 as LNHNV and CDR2 as YYDKDF (reference sequence). The CDR3 runs to 15 residues. CDR3 DNA: TGTGCCACCAGCAGAGATAAGGGACTGGGGAACATTCAGTACTTC. This sequence encodes CATSRDKGLGNIQYF.

At least ten counts were recorded for this clonotype. The CDR3 sequence: CASIGSKGARKFEQYF. DNA for the CDR3: TGTGCCAGCATTGGTTCCAAGGGGGCGCGGAAGTTCGAGCAGTACTTC. The rearrangement uses TRBV27 and TRBJ2-7, with 7 bases identical to TRBD1. The CDR3 is 16 residues long. The V gene end was trimmed by 7 bases and the J gene end by 6 bases; junction bases not matched to a gene: 18. Germline-derived CDR1 and CDR2 are MNHEY and SMNVEV (reference sequence).

This clonotype occurred many times. The genes are TRBV7-2 and TRBJ2-5, with a weak D call TRBD1 (6 bases). The CDR3 is 15 residues long. The V end lost 9 bases, the J end lost 2 bases, and 19 bases lay between the germline ends. Germline V gives CDR1 SGHTA, CDR2 FQGNSA. The CDR3 region has the DNA TGTGCCAGGAGTTTACTCGGACAGCTACAAGAGACCCAGTACTTC. Translation: CARSLLGQLQETQYF.

This clonotype was recorded at least ten times. CDR3 sequence reads: CASRAGAEQYF. The CDR3, as DNA: TGTGCCAGCAGGGCCGGGGCCGAGCAGTACTTC. V and J are TRBV2 and TRBJ2-7; D is possibly TRBD1 or TRBD2 (5 bases each). V lost 6 bases to trimming and J lost 6 bases, with 9 bases between them. The CDR3 contains 11 residues. Germline lookup yields CDR1 SNHLY and CDR2 FYNNEI.

The table lists this clonotype with a few counts. The chain couples TRBV4-1 to TRBJ2-5, with 9 bases that match TRBD1. The germline V gene encodes CDR1 MGHRA and CDR2 YSYEKL. The ends lost 4 bases at V and 2 bases at J; junction bases unmatched: 8. The CDR3 has 16 residues. CDR3 amino acids: CASSLRTGARQETQYF. CDR3 DNA: TGCGCCAGCAGCCTCCGGACAGGGGCCCGACAAGAGACCCAGTACTTC.

This clonotype has ten or more counts. This rearrangement joins TRBV12-3 or TRBV12-4 to TRBJ1-1; D is perhaps TRBD1 (6 bases). CDR3 length equals 14 residues. With 6 bases removed from V and 0 bases from J, the gap between germline ends came to 11 bases. The CDR3 here is CASRAGQMNTEAFF. In DNA form, the CDR3 reads TGTGCCAGCAGAGCGGGACAAATGAACACTGAAGCTTTCTTT.

In this sample, this clonotype turned up many times. The CDR3 sequence: CAWSVSSKGETQYF. In DNA, the CDR3 is TGTGCCTGGAGTGTATCCAGTAAAGGGGAGACCCAGTACTTC. The rearrangement uses TRBV30 and TRBJ2-5; D is undetermined. CDR3 length: 14 amino acids. V was cut by 0 bases and J by 5 bases, with 13 bases left in between. Germline V gene data show CDR1 as GTSNPN and CDR2 as SVGIG (reference sequence).

At least ten counts were recorded for this clonotype. The chain is built from TRBV4-1 and TRBJ2-7; the D is unclear. Trimming pared 0 bases from V and 2 bases from J, leaving 8 bases between. This CDR3 contains 14 residues. Germline V lookup: CDR1 MGHRA, CDR2 YSYEKL. The CDR3 here is CASSQEDNTYEQYF. The CDR3 DNA is TGCGCCAGCAGCCAAGAAGACAACACCTACGAGCAGTACTTC.